This T cell receptor (beta chain) emerged from a study of blood T cells in healthy people across ages. Primers used in a second PCR of about 7 to 12 cycles were a sample-barcoded 5' primer and a J-beta primer mix. A single record per CDR3 protein comes from TCRdb applying MiXCR to the 5' RACE reads. The repertoire holds over 1,500,000 distinct CDR3 sequences, with roughly 50% as singletons. For this clonotype: Its antigen is unknown. The junction does not match germline at one end; this may be a read error.

The study, taken as a whole, reports: Naive T cell percentage strongly correlated with TCR beta diversity.

This clonotype was sampled from a woman in her forties in good health. Source material: blood.

CDR3 protein: CASRQGSDQPQHF. CDR3 sequence (DNA): TGTGCCAGCCGACAGGGTAGCGATCAGCCCCAGCATTTT. J is TRBJ1-5 and V is TRBV7-2; 7 nucleotides match TRBD1. CDR1 is SGHTA and CDR2 is FQGNSA in the germline V gene. This CDR3 has 13 amino acids.